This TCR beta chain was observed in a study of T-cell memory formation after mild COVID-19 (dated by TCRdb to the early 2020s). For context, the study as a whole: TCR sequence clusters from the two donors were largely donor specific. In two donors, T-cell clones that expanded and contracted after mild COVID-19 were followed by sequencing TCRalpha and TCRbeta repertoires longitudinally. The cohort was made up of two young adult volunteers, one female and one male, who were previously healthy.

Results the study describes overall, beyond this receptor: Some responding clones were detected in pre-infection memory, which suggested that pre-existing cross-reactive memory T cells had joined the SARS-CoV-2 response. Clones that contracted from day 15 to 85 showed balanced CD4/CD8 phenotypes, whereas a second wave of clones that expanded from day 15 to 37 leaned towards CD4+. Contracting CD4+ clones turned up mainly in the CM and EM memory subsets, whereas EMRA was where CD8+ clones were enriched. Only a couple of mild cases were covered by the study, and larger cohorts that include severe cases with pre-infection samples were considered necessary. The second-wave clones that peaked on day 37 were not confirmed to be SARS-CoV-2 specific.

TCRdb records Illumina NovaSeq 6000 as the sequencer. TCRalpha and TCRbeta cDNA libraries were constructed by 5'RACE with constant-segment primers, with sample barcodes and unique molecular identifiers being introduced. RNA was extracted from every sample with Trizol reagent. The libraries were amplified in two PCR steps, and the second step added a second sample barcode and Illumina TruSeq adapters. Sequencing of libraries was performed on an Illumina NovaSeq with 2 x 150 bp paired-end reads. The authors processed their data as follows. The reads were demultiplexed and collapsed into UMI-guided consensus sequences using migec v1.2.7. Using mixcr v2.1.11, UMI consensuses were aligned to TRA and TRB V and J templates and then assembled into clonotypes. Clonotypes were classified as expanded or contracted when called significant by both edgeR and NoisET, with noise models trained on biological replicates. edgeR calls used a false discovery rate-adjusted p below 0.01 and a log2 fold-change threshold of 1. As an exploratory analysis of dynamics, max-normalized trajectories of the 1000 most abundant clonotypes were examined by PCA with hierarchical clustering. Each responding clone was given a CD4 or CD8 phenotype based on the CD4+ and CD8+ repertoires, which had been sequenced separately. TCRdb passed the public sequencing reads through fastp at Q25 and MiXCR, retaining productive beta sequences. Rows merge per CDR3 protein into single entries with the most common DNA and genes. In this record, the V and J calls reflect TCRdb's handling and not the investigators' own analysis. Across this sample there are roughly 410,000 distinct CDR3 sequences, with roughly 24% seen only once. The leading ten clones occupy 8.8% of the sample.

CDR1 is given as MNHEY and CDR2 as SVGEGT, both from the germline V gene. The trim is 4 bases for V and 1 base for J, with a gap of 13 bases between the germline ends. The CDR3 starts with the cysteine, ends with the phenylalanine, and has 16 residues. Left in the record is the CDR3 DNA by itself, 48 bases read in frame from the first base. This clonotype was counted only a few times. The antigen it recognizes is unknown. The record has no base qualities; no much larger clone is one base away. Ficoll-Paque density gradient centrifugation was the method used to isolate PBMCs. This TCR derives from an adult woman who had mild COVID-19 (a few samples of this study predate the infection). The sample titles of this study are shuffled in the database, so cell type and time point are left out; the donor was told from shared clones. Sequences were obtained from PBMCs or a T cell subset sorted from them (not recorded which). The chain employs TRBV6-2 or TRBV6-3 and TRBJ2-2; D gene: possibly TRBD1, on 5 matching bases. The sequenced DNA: TGTGCCAGCAGTTTAGACAGTGTGGGGAACACCGGGGAGCTGTTTTTT. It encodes CASSLDSVGNTGELFF.